This TCR beta chain was profiled in a study of blood T cell repertoires in COVID-19. The table came from immunoSEQ multiplex PCR; TCRdb's copy has only in-frame clones and leaves some out. The sample contains 50,000 to 60,000 clones, around 81% of which appear only once. Germline-derived CDR1 and CDR2 are KGHDR and SFDVKD. V dropped 3 bases and J dropped 1; count of bases not matched to a gene: 4. The CDR3 is made up of 15 amino acids. The V gene is TRBV24-1, the J gene TRBJ2-5; TRBD2 matches at 7 bases. The material sequenced was peripheral blood. This TCR derives from a woman of 80 years or more with COVID-19, enrolled during active disease. CDR3 sequence (DNA): TGTGCCACCAGTGATGTGGGACTACCCCAAGAGACCCAGTACTTC. Translation: CATSDVGLPQETQYF.